This is a list of T cell receptor beta chains from one sample in a study of radiotherapy plus CTLA-4 blockade in lung cancer. TCRdb's copy holds only in-frame clones and misses some; the assay was immunoSEQ multiplex PCR. The table has tens of thousands of clones, about 90% seen once. Sequenced material: peripheral blood, taken from a patient treated with radiotherapy plus ipilimumab. Source of these receptors: a human donor with non-small cell lung cancer who had a partial response to radiotherapy plus ipilimumab. Each CDR3 is given with its conserved first and last residue. The D gene is left open where the match is weak. Some rows have no size entry. The others give once, few or many, or a class for an expanded clone.

J gene: TRBJ1-5; D gene: .; CDR3 length: 14; clone size: .; V gene: TRBV19; CDR3 DNA: TGTGCCAGTAGTATGGGTAGGGGTACGGGGCCCCAGCATTTT; CDR3 protein: CASSMGRGTGPQHF
J gene: TRBJ2-1; D gene: TRBD2; CDR3 length: 16; clone size: .; V gene: TRBV5-1; CDR3 DNA: TGCGCCAGCAGGAACCGGGGACTAGGAACCTACAATGAGCAGTTCTTC; CDR3 protein: CASRNRGLGTYNEQFF
J gene: TRBJ2-2; D gene: .; CDR3 length: 15; clone size: few; V gene: TRBV6-4; CDR3 DNA: TGTGCCAGCAGTGAAATGGGAGGAGCAACCGGGGAGCTGTTTTTT; CDR3 protein: CASSEMGGATGELFF
J gene: TRBJ2-1; D gene: TRBD2; CDR3 length: 16; clone size: once; V gene: TRBV9; CDR3 DNA: TGTGCCAGCAGCGTAGGTCTAGCGGGAGTTGGGAATGAGCAGTTCTTC; CDR3 protein: CASSVGLAGVGNEQFF
J gene: TRBJ2-1; D gene: TRBD2; CDR3 length: 16; clone size: .; V gene: TRBV2; CDR3 DNA: TGTGCCAGCAGTGACCCCGCGGGAGCCGCCTACAATGAGCAGTTCTTC; CDR3 protein: CASSDPAGAAYNEQFF
J gene: TRBJ1-2; D gene: TRBD1; CDR3 length: 14; clone size: .; V gene: TRBV6-6; CDR3 DNA: TGTGCCAGCAGTCAATCGGACAGGGGGTATGGCTACACCTTC; CDR3 protein: CASSQSDRGYGYTF
J gene: TRBJ1-2; D gene: TRBD1; CDR3 length: 15; clone size: .; V gene: TRBV5-1; CDR3 DNA: TGCGCCAGCAGCCGAGGCGGGACAGGGGATCATGGCTACACCTTC; CDR3 protein: CASSRGGTGDHGYTF
J gene: TRBJ2-3; D gene: TRBD1; CDR3 length: 15; clone size: .; V gene: TRBV4-3; CDR3 DNA: TGCGCCAGCAGCCGTAGAGGACAGGGGACAGATACGCAGTATTTT; CDR3 protein: CASSRRGQGTDTQYF
J gene: TRBJ2-1; D gene: TRBD2; CDR3 length: 15; clone size: few; V gene: TRBV7-3; CDR3 DNA: TGTGCCAGCAGCTCAGGACTAGCGGGAGCTGGTGAGCAGTTCTTC; CDR3 protein: CASSSGLAGAGEQFF
J gene: TRBJ1-1; D gene: .; CDR3 length: 12; clone size: once; V gene: TRBV7-8; CDR3 DNA: TGTGCCAGCAGCCAGAGGGGGACTGAAGCTTTCTTT; CDR3 protein: CASSQRGTEAFF
J gene: TRBJ2-7; D gene: TRBD1; CDR3 length: 16; clone size: .; V gene: TRBV5-1; CDR3 DNA: TGCGCCAGCAGACCTGGGACAGGGCCCGCATCCTACGAGCAGTACTTC; CDR3 protein: CASRPGTGPASYEQYF
J gene: TRBJ2-7; D gene: .; CDR3 length: 14; clone size: .; V gene: TRBV7-9; CDR3 DNA: TGTGCCAGCAGCTTAGGAGGAGGGAACCACGAGCAGTACTTC; CDR3 protein: CASSLGGGNHEQYF
J gene: TRBJ2-5; D gene: TRBD2; CDR3 length: 15; clone size: .; V gene: TRBV4-1; CDR3 DNA: TGCGCCAGCAGCCAAGATGGGCTAGCGGGCGAGACCCAGTACTTC; CDR3 protein: CASSQDGLAGETQYF
J gene: TRBJ2-1; D gene: TRBD1; CDR3 length: 16; clone size: .; V gene: TRBV9; CDR3 DNA: TGTGCCAGCAGCGTTCGGGGACAGGGTGGACACAATGAGCAGTTCTTC; CDR3 protein: CASSVRGQGGHNEQFF
J gene: TRBJ2-2; D gene: .; CDR3 length: 12; clone size: once; V gene: TRBV11-2; CDR3 DNA: TGTGCCAGCTCCCTGAGCGGGGGGGAGCTGTTTTTT; CDR3 protein: CASSLSGGELFF
J gene: TRBJ2-2; D gene: .; CDR3 length: 14; clone size: .; V gene: TRBV10-1; CDR3 DNA: TGCGCCAGCAGTGTCGGACAGTGGACCGGGGAGCTGTTTTTT; CDR3 protein: CASSVGQWTGELFF
J gene: TRBJ2-5; D gene: TRBD1; CDR3 length: 15; clone size: .; V gene: TRBV5-5; CDR3 DNA: TGTGCCAGCAGCTCTCCAACAGGGGGAGTAGAGACCCAGTACTTC; CDR3 protein: CASSSPTGGVETQYF
J gene: TRBJ1-5; D gene: .; CDR3 length: 13; clone size: .; V gene: TRBV4-3; CDR3 DNA: TGCGCCAGCAGCCAAGATAAGGGAGGGGACCAGCATTTT; CDR3 protein: CASSQDKGGDQHF
J gene: TRBJ2-3; D gene: .; CDR3 length: 12; clone size: .; V gene: TRBV15; CDR3 DNA: TGTGCCACCAGCATACCTCGGGATACGCAGTATTTT; CDR3 protein: CATSIPRDTQYF
J gene: TRBJ2-7; D gene: TRBD2; CDR3 length: 15; clone size: .; V gene: TRBV28; CDR3 DNA: TGTGCCAGCAGCCCAAGCGCGGGAGACTTCTACGAGCAGTACTTC; CDR3 protein: CASSPSAGDFYEQYF
J gene: TRBJ1-5; D gene: TRBD1; CDR3 length: 15; clone size: .; V gene: TRBV6-1; CDR3 DNA: TGTGCCACGCTACTAGGGGGGCAGGGGGCCCAGCCCCAGCATTTT; CDR3 protein: CATLLGGQGAQPQHF
J gene: TRBJ2-1; D gene: .; CDR3 length: 10; clone size: .; V gene: TRBV20-1; CDR3 DNA: TGCAGTGGAGTCGACAATGAGCAGTTCTTC; CDR3 protein: CSGVDNEQFF
J gene: TRBJ2-7; D gene: .; CDR3 length: 14; clone size: few; V gene: TRBV6-5; CDR3 DNA: TGTGCCAGCAGTTACGAACGAACAGCCTACGAGCAGTACTTC; CDR3 protein: CASSYERTAYEQYF
J gene: TRBJ1-1; D gene: .; CDR3 length: 15; clone size: .; V gene: TRBV6-5; CDR3 DNA: TGTGCCAGCAGGAAATTACTCCTAGGGAGCACTGAAGCTTTCTTT; CDR3 protein: CASRKLLLGSTEAFF
J gene: TRBJ1-1; D gene: .; CDR3 length: 11; clone size: few; V gene: TRBV20-1; CDR3 DNA: TGCAGTGCTAGAGAGGACAGTCAAGCTTTCTTT; CDR3 protein: CSAREDSQAFF
J gene: TRBJ2-1; D gene: TRBD2; CDR3 length: 14; clone size: .; V gene: TRBV6-6; CDR3 DNA: TGTGCCAGCAGTTATAGCGGGAGTATCAATGAGCAGTTCTTC; CDR3 protein: CASSYSGSINEQFF
J gene: TRBJ2-1; D gene: .; CDR3 length: 13; clone size: .; V gene: TRBV2; CDR3 DNA: TGTGCTACCGGGGAGTCCTCCTACAATGAGCAGTTCTTC; CDR3 protein: CATGESSYNEQFF
J gene: TRBJ1-2; D gene: .; CDR3 length: 14; clone size: .; V gene: TRBV28; CDR3 DNA: TGTGCCAGCAGAAAAAGGGGGGGAGCCCATGGCTACACCTTC; CDR3 protein: CASRKRGGAHGYTF
J gene: TRBJ2-7; D gene: TRBD2; CDR3 length: 14; clone size: .; V gene: TRBV27; CDR3 DNA: TGTGCCAGCAAAAGCGGGAGGGCCGGGTACGAGCAGTACTTC; CDR3 protein: CASKSGRAGYEQYF
J gene: TRBJ2-2; D gene: TRBD2; CDR3 length: 13; clone size: .; V gene: TRBV15; CDR3 DNA: TGTGCCGCAGCGGGAGGGGGAACCGGGGAGCTGTTTTTT; CDR3 protein: CAAAGGGTGELFF
J gene: TRBJ2-1; D gene: .; CDR3 length: 15; clone size: .; V gene: TRBV5-1; CDR3 DNA: TGCGCCAGCAGCCCTTTAGCGGTATCCTACAATGAGCAGTTCTTC; CDR3 protein: CASSPLAVSYNEQFF
J gene: TRBJ2-5; D gene: .; CDR3 length: 13; clone size: .; V gene: TRBV25-1; CDR3 DNA: TGTGCCAGCCTTCGGGGGGCCTCTGGGACCCAGTACTTC; CDR3 protein: CASLRGASGTQYF
J gene: TRBJ2-2; D gene: .; CDR3 length: 16; clone size: .; V gene: TRBV5-1; CDR3 DNA: TGCGCCAGCAGCTTGGAGGGACACGGGAACACCGGGGAGCTGTTTTTT; CDR3 protein: CASSLEGHGNTGELFF
J gene: TRBJ1-5; D gene: TRBD1; CDR3 length: 13; clone size: .; V gene: TRBV28; CDR3 DNA: TGTGCCAGCAGCGTGGGACAGTTGGAGCCCCAGCATTTT; CDR3 protein: CASSVGQLEPQHF
J gene: TRBJ1-1; D gene: .; CDR3 length: 15; clone size: .; V gene: TRBV7-9; CDR3 DNA: TGTGCCAGCAGCTTACAACAGGGATTCGGCACTGAAGCTTTCTTT; CDR3 protein: CASSLQQGFGTEAFF
J gene: TRBJ2-7; D gene: .; CDR3 length: 14; clone size: .; V gene: TRBV5-4; CDR3 DNA: TGTGCCAGCAGCTTGGCCCGTAGCTCCTACGAGCAGTACTTC; CDR3 protein: CASSLARSSYEQYF
J gene: TRBJ2-1; D gene: .; CDR3 length: 11; clone size: once; V gene: TRBV6-4; CDR3 DNA: TGTGCCAGCGGTCGGGGTAGTGAGCAGTTCTTC; CDR3 protein: CASGRGSEQFF
J gene: TRBJ2-1; D gene: TRBD2; CDR3 length: 15; clone size: .; V gene: TRBV25-1; CDR3 DNA: TGTGCCAGCAGTGTTAGTAGCGGGAGTCTGAATGAGCAGTTCTTC; CDR3 protein: CASSVSSGSLNEQFF
J gene: TRBJ2-1; D gene: .; CDR3 length: 17; clone size: once; V gene: TRBV4-3; CDR3 DNA: TGCGCCAGCAGCCTTTCTTCCAGGGAATTCGGATACAATGAGCAGTTCTTC; CDR3 protein: CASSLSSREFGYNEQFF
J gene: TRBJ2-6; D gene: .; CDR3 length: 15; clone size: .; V gene: TRBV5-6; CDR3 DNA: TGTGCCAGCAGCTTTCAAGTAGTTGGGGCCAACGTCCTGACTTTC; CDR3 protein: CASSFQVVGANVLTF
J gene: TRBJ1-2; D gene: .; CDR3 length: 16; clone size: once; V gene: TRBV28; CDR3 DNA: TGTGCCAGCAGTTTGGGAAACCTGAGGGGGAGCTATGGCTACACCTTC; CDR3 protein: CASSLGNLRGSYGYTF
J gene: TRBJ2-6; D gene: .; CDR3 length: 14; clone size: .; V gene: TRBV25-1; CDR3 DNA: TGTGCCAGCAGTGATACTAGGGTAGTTAACGTCCTGACTTTC; CDR3 protein: CASSDTRVVNVLTF
J gene: TRBJ2-2; D gene: .; CDR3 length: 14; clone size: .; V gene: TRBV6-5; CDR3 DNA: TGTGCCAGCAGGCTCGGGATGGAAACCGGGGAGCTGTTTTTT; CDR3 protein: CASRLGMETGELFF
J gene: TRBJ1-3; D gene: .; CDR3 length: 12; clone size: .; V gene: TRBV6-6; CDR3 DNA: TGTGCCAGCCTTTCCGCCACGGTCACCATATATTTT; CDR3 protein: CASLSATVTIYF